What follows are 23 T cell receptor beta chains derived from one specimen sequenced in a study of shared clonotypes between healthy human individuals. TCRdb's copy holds only in-frame clones and misses some; the assay was immunoSEQ multiplex PCR. The profile covers roughly 2 million clones, with 85% to 95% appearing a single time and around 1.1% taken by the ten largest. Positively selected for CCR7, the CD45RO-negative cells used as naive CD8 cells excluded terminally differentiated effector memory CD45RA+ cells. Source material: naive CD8+ T cells sorted from blood. These receptors were taken from a man aged 18 to 29 in good health.

Of note for this clone: The same CDR3 can be traced to other DNA sequences in this sample. V and J are TRBV28 and TRBJ2-2, with D unresolved. Trimming left V 4 bases short and J 4 bases short, with 4 bases between. The CDR3 runs to 12 residues. CDR1 MDHEN and CDR2 SYDVKM come from the germline V gene. CDR3 region: CASSWGTGELFF. The DNA of the CDR3 is TGTGCCAGCAGTTGGGGCACCGGGGAGCTGTTTTTT. Based on the CDR3 plus reference TRBV28 and TRBJ2-2, the full variable domain is DVKVTQSSRYLVKRTGEKVFLECVQDMDHENMFWYRQDPGLGLRLIYFSYDVKMKEKGDIPEGYSVSREKKERFSLILESASTNQTSMYLCASSWGTGELFFGEGSRLTVL.

The rearrangement links TRBV28 to TRBJ1-5, with 9 bases fitting TRBD1. The CDR3 is 17 residues long. With 6 bases clipped from V and 0 bases from J, the junction kept 9 bases outside the gene matches. CDR1 and CDR2 from the germline V gene are MDHEN and SYDVKM. CDR3 amino acids: CASSSPTGGYSNQPQHF. In DNA form, the CDR3 reads TGTGCCAGCAGCTCTCCGACAGGGGGTTATAGCAATCAGCCCCAGCATTTT.

The chain recombines TRBV10-1 with TRBJ2-3; weak D call: TRBD2 (6 bases). The CDR3 has 15 amino acids. Trimming stripped 2 bases from V and 2 bases from J, with 11 bases between. Germline V gene sequence: CDR1 WNHNN, CDR2 SYGVQD (reference sequence). The chain's CDR3 is CASSETGTYTDTQYF. The CDR3 nucleotides are TGCGCCAGCAGTGAGACCGGGACTTACACAGATACGCAGTATTTT.

In DNA form, the CDR3 reads TGTGCCAGCAGTTACTCTCCCTTCCTTAATGAGCAGTTCTTC. Protein: CASSYSPFLNEQFF. The V gene is TRBV6-5, the J gene TRBJ2-1; D is undetermined. This CDR3 has 14 amino acids. Germline V CDR1 and CDR2: MNHEY, SVGAGI. Trimming left V 0 bases short and J 7 bases short, with 10 bases between.

V gene TRBV6-5 combines with J gene TRBJ2-7, with unresolved D. The V end lost 2 bases, the J end lost 4 bases, and 9 bases lay between the germline ends. Germline-derived CDR1 and CDR2 are MNHEY and SVGAGI. CDR3 length equals 13 residues. CDR3 nucleotides: TGTGCCAGCAGTTACGGGCCAGAGTACGAGCAGTACTTC. Translating it yields CASSYGPEYEQYF.

The rearrangement links TRBV21-1 to TRBJ1-1. TRBV21-1 is a known pseudogene. There are 15 residues in the CDR3. This CDR3 reads CASSLGAANNTEAFF. CDR3 bases: TGTGCCAGCAGCCTCGGGGCAGCTAATAACACTGAAGCTTTCTTT.

The V call is TRBV6-1, the J call TRBJ2-1, with a weak D call TRBD2 (5 bases). Looked up from germline, CDR1 is MNHNS and CDR2 is SASEGT. The CDR3 consists of 14 residues. V was trimmed by 6 bases and J by 4 bases, leaving 13 bases between them. The DNA of the CDR3 is TGTGCCAGCAGCGGGATCCCCAATTACAATGAGCAGTTCTTC. Protein sequence: CASSGIPNYNEQFF.

The chain uses TRBV7-2 and TRBJ2-7; the D is unclear. Germline lookup yields CDR1 SGHTA and CDR2 FQGNSA. The germline V and J ends were trimmed by 5 bases and 7 bases, with 9 bases remaining between them. The CDR3 contains 11 residues. CDR3 DNA: TGTGCCAGCAGCCCCGCTCGAGAGCAGTACTTC. Protein product: CASSPAREQYF.

This clone was detected once. This chain connects TRBV15 to TRBJ1-4, with a possible D match to TRBD1 (5 bases). The germline V gene has CDR1 LNHNV and CDR2 YYDKDF (reference sequence). The V and J ends lost 2 bases and 4 bases respectively, with 11 bases between them. CDR3 size: 15 residues. The CDR3 here is CATSRTRGDNEKLFF. CDR3 nucleotides: TGTGCCACCAGCAGAACTCGGGGGGATAATGAAAAACTGTTTTTT.

The rearrangement uses TRBV7-2 and TRBJ2-7, with 12 positions matching TRBD2. J lost 7 bases, V lost 4 bases, and 11 bases had no gene match. Germline V CDR1 and CDR2: SGHTA, FQGNSA. CDR3 length: 16 amino acids. The CDR3 nucleotides read TGTGCCAGCAGCTCTCGACTAGCGGGAGTCAATGAGGAGCAGTACTTC. Translating gives CASSSRLAGVNEEQYF.

This rearrangement joins TRBV5-6 to TRBJ2-1; TRBD1 aligns across 7 bases. This CDR3 comprises 15 residues. Per the germline V gene, CDR1 is SGHDT and CDR2 is YYEEEE. V was clipped by 5 bases and J by 8 bases; unmatched bases: 13. CDR3 in amino acids: CASRFGQASTDEQFF. The CDR3 DNA reads TGTGCCAGCAGGTTTGGACAGGCTTCAACGGATGAGCAGTTCTTC.

The chain carries TRBV28 and TRBJ1-1; 7 nucleotides match TRBD1. CDR1 is MDHEN and CDR2 is SYDVKM in the germline V gene. The CDR3 sequence is 14 residues long. J lost 0 bases, V lost 5 bases, and 3 bases had no gene match. The CDR3 DNA is TGTGCCAGCAGTCCGGACAGGCTGAACACTGAAGCTTTCTTT. Translated: CASSPDRLNTEAFF. Based on the CDR3 plus reference TRBV28 and TRBJ1-1, the full variable domain is DVKVTQSSRYLVKRTGEKVFLECVQDMDHENMFWYRQDPGLGLRLIYFSYDVKMKEKGDIPEGYSVSREKKERFSLILESASTNQTSMYLCASSPDRLNTEAFFGQGTRLTVV.

The chain is built from TRBV18 and TRBJ2-7, with 9 bases identical to TRBD1. The CDR3 contains 13 residues. Germline assignment: CDR1 KGHSH and CDR2 LQKENI. J gave up 6 bases and V 2 bases, and 2 bases lay outside the gene matches. The CDR3 spells CASSPRTGAEQYF. Here the CDR3 DNA reads TGTGCCAGCTCACCAAGGACAGGGGCCGAGCAGTACTTC.

The chain is built from TRBV4-1 and TRBJ1-2; the D is unclear. V was clipped by 0 bases and J by 5 bases, with 13 bases between them. Looked up from germline, CDR1 is MGHRA and CDR2 is YSYEKL. The CDR3 length is 15 residues. CDR3 region: CASSQDPGQEYGYTF. CDR3 nucleotide sequence: TGCGCCAGCAGCCAAGATCCTGGCCAGGAATATGGCTACACCTTC.

The chain combines TRBV28 with TRBJ2-4; TRBD1 or TRBD2 may be the D gene (5 bases each). CDR1 MDHEN and CDR2 SYDVKM come from the germline V gene. Trimming stripped 3 bases from V and 6 bases from J, with 21 bases between. CDR3 length equals 17 residues. DNA of the CDR3: TGTGCCAGCAGTTTCGCGAAGGTGGTCTTCGGGGCAAACATTCAGTACTTC. Its protein is CASSFAKVVFGANIQYF.

V usage is TRBV30 and J usage is TRBJ2-1, with 8 bases aligning to TRBD2. Germline lookup yields CDR1 GTSNPN and CDR2 SVGIG (reference sequence). V was clipped by 1 base and J by 6 bases; unmatched bases: 8. The CDR3 is 15 residues long. CDR3 region: CAWSGGTSSLNEQFF. Written as DNA, the CDR3 is TGTGCCTGGAGTGGAGGGACTAGTTCCCTCAATGAGCAGTTCTTC. The variable domain in full, with the rest retrieved from reference TRBV30 and TRBJ2-1, is SQTIHQWPATLVQPVGSPLSLECTVEGTSNPNLYWYRQAAGRGLQLLFYSVGIGQISSEVPQNLSASRPQDRQFILSSKKLLLSDSGFYLCAWSGGTSSLNEQFFGPGTRLTVL.

J is TRBJ1-2 and V is TRBV29-1; D is undetermined. The ends were cut back, 3 bases at V and 5 bases at J, with 10 bases in the middle. Germline CDR1 reads SQVTM; CDR2 reads ANQGSEA. The CDR3 consists of 12 residues. Written as DNA, the CDR3 is TGCAGCGTTGATGGCACCTATTATGGCTACACCTTC. It codes for CSVDGTYYGYTF.

The V and J genes are TRBV5-6 and TRBJ2-3; possibly TRBD1 for D (6 bases). Germline V gives CDR1 SGHDT, CDR2 YYEEEE. The V and J ends lost 2 bases and 6 bases respectively, with 13 bases between them. This CDR3 is built from 14 residues. The CDR3 protein is CASSFGGGGDTQYF. In DNA, the CDR3 is TGTGCCAGCAGCTTCGGTGGGGGCGGTGATACGCAGTATTTT.

The chain couples TRBV5-6 to TRBJ2-5; D remains ambiguous. This CDR3 has 11 amino acids. Germline values: CDR1 SGHDT, CDR2 YYEEEE. The V end was cut by 3 bases, the J end by 5 bases, with 5 bases between. The CDR3 region is CASSSWETQYF. The CDR3 bases are TGTGCCAGCAGCTCATGGGAGACCCAGTACTTC.

The chain is built from TRBV7-9 and TRBJ2-3, with a possible D match to TRBD1 (5 bases). The V end lost 4 bases, the J end lost 1 base, and 12 bases lay between the germline ends. The germline CDR1 and CDR2 sequences are SEHNR and FQNEAQ (reference sequence). CDR3 length: 15 residues. The CDR3, as DNA: TGTGCCAGCAGCTCCCTCCTAGGGGGCACAGATACGCAGTATTTT. This sequence encodes CASSSLLGGTDTQYF.

A single count supports this clone. V and J are TRBV30 and TRBJ2-1; the D gene is possibly TRBD2 (6 bases). This CDR3 spans 13 amino acids. V was clipped by 1 base and J by 8 bases, with 12 bases between them. CDR1 is GTSNPN, CDR2 SVGIG, per germline (reference sequence). The CDR3 loop reads CAWSGQGGDEQFF. The CDR3 bases are TGTGCCTGGAGTGGCCAGGGCGGGGATGAGCAGTTCTTC.

The chain is built from TRBV11-2 and TRBJ1-2; D is possibly TRBD1 (6 bases). This CDR3 comprises 14 residues. With 5 bases removed from V and 5 bases from J, the gap between germline ends came to 15 bases. Germline lookup yields CDR1 SGHAT and CDR2 FQNNGV. CDR3 DNA: TGTGCCAGCAGCCCGACCGGGGGCCGGTATGGCTACACCTTC. Its translation: CASSPTGGRYGYTF.

The chain employs TRBV6-1 and TRBJ2-7, with 7 bases fitting TRBD2. The CDR3 has 17 amino acids. J lost 0 bases, V lost 3 bases, and 11 bases had no gene match. Germline V gives CDR1 MNHNS, CDR2 SASEGT. The chain's CDR3 is CASSERGGARSSYEQYF. CDR3 nucleotide sequence: TGTGCCAGCAGTGAGAGGGGAGGGGCCCGAAGCTCCTACGAGCAGTACTTC.